This T cell receptor beta chain was profiled in a study of blood T cell repertoires in COVID-19. TCRdb keeps only in-frame clones here, not all; method: immunoSEQ multiplex PCR. The table lists just over 650,000 clones, around 90% of them singletons. The receptor's source is a woman younger than 30 with acute or convalescent COVID-19. Input material: peripheral blood.

The DNA of the CDR3 is TGTGCCAGCAGTTTATTTGCGGGAACACCCACAGATACGCAGTATTTT. Amino acid sequence: CASSLFAGTPTDTQYF. The chain recombines TRBV27 with TRBJ2-3, with a weak D call TRBD2 (6 bases). The CDR3 runs 16 residues. Trimming removed 1 base at V and 2 bases at J, with 13 bases between. Germline assignment: CDR1 MNHEY and CDR2 SMNVEV (reference sequence).